The clone carrying this TCR beta chain has just one count. In the original workflow: Amplified reference gene primers provided the basis for estimating nucleated cell counts. The protocol was immunoSEQ multiplex PCR, while the TCRdb copy is restricted to in-frame clones and leaves out a portion. V and J calls and clone size follow that table, whereas D and trimming were derived from the DNA. Of about 240,000 clones listed, around 85% are singletons. Looked up from germline, CDR1 is MNHNY and CDR2 is SVGAGI (reference sequence). V was cut by 6 bases and J by 0 bases, with 11 bases left in between. This CDR3 region has 15 residues. The record originates from a study of blood T cell repertoires in COVID-19. Overall study context: COVID-19 samples from acute and convalescent phases originated in the United States, Italy and Spain. From T cells, B-cell-depleted T cells, or PBMCs came the material, which was cDNA or gDNA.

Sequencing input: peripheral blood. The sequence was collected from a woman of 80 years or more with acute or convalescent COVID-19. The chain employs TRBV6-6 and TRBJ1-4, with a tentative D call TRBD1 (6 bases). The DNA for the CDR3 is TGTGCCAGCAGCCCGACAGGTTCAACTAATGAAAAACTGTTTTTT. Translation: CASSPTGSTNEKLFF.